The TCR beta chain described here comes from a study of blood T cell repertoires in COVID-19 (dated by TCRdb to 2019 to 2021). About the study as a whole: Samples covering the acute and convalescent phases of COVID-19 were provided by collaborators in the United States, Italy and Spain. Where available, HLA class I and class II types were taken from metadata supplied by the sample provider and were not determined by assay-based typing. Samples came from the ongoing ImmuneRACE study (first 160 participants) plus 1,254 subjects from 6 global collaborators. Sample metadata almost always included a de-identified subject ID, COVID-19 status, age in years and sex. The repertoires were made available in a free public database intended to serve as a resource for research on the immune response to SARS-CoV-2. The prospective study material was composed of cDNA or gDNA derived from T cells, B-cell-depleted T cells, or PBMCs. Subjects who had been exposed to COVID-19, were actively infected with it, or had recovered from it provided the deeply sampled blood TCRbeta repertoires that made up the dataset. Overall study outcomes, separate from this receptor: How much clinical and demographic metadata was included differed by source and by participant, and the metadata was provided uncurated.

Each collaborating institution followed its own protocols to collect whole blood in K2EDTA tubes. For TCRbeta analysis, collaborators shipped samples as frozen whole blood, isolated PBMCs, or DNA extracted from either of those sample types. The CDR3 goes from the cysteine to the phenylalanine over 12 residues. Only CDR3 DNA remains: 36 bases, in frame from the first base. CDR1 is given as LNHDA and CDR2 as SQIVND, both from the germline V gene (reference sequence). Trimming costs V 9 bases and J 6 bases, and their ends lie 12 bases apart. TCRbeta CDR3 regions were amplified from genomic DNA by means of the immunoSEQ Assay, a bias-controlled multiplex PCR. Per the original workflow: Nucleated cell counts per sample were estimated from amplification of reference gene primers within the assay. Sequence reads were collapsed and filtered to measure the absolute abundance of every unique TCRbeta CDR3 rearrangement. For each sample, productive Simpson clonality was calculated by taking the square root of Simpson's diversity index across productive rearrangements. TCRdb holds this immuneACCESS table with in-frame rearrangements only. Some clones are missing; in checked studies, unresolved V genes explain under half, and the rest has no known cause. V and J calls and clone size are given by that table; D and trimming were obtained from the DNA. The table for this sample lists 90,000 to 100,000 clones; roughly 82% of them were counted only once. The ten largest clones represent 15% to 20% of the sample.

To note about this clone: Its antigen specificity is not known. No much larger clone exists at a distance of one base, and base qualities are not known.

This sequence uses TRBV19 and TRBJ1-5; TRBD1 is perhaps the D gene, given 6 matching bases. The source material was peripheral blood. This clonotype originated in a man at least 80 years old with acute or convalescent COVID-19. The DNA reads TGTGCCAGCAGGGACAATTTTCAGCCCCAGCATTTT. Its protein product is CASRDNFQPQHF.